This TCR beta chain was sequenced for a study of cytomegalovirus exposure and HLA in healthy donors. This clone has a single count. Its antigen remains unidentified. The PCR was carried out with 60 Vbeta primers and 13 Jbeta primers. The data were produced by immunoSEQ multiplex PCR, yet TCRdb's version contains in-frame clones alone and is incomplete. Here the sample spans fewer than 200,000 clones, about 77% being singletons. Findings of the study overall: Researchers reported that three CMV-associated chains were confirmed in vitro as CMV antigen-specific.

Looked up from germline, CDR1 is MNHEY and CDR2 is SMNVEV (reference sequence). V lost 2 bases and J lost 6, with 14 bases in between. There are 14 residues in the CDR3. V gene TRBV27 combines with J gene TRBJ2-7; D perhaps matches TRBD1 (6 bases). Sequencing was carried out using PBMCs. This clonotype originated in a female donor in good health and CMV-seronegative. The CDR3 nucleotides read TGTGCCAGCAGTTTAAACAGGGATGTGGGCGAGCAGTACTTC. It encodes CASSLNRDVGEQYF.